The present TCR beta chain was sequenced within a study of T cell responses to AZD1222 COVID-19 vaccine. The study's findings and limits: Compared with day 0, the breadth and depth of the Spike-specific TCR repertoire rose significantly after two doses of AZD1222. Just five or six AZD1222 recipients tested seropositive at baseline. Reports indicate that nearly half of spike-specific TCRs are directed at unmutated variant regions.

This CDR3 comprises 15 residues. In germline, CDR1 is MNHEY, CDR2 SVGEGT. The V gene lost 3 bases and the J gene lost 5 bases, with 16 bases spanning the gap. The table came from immunoSEQ multiplex PCR; TCRdb's copy has only in-frame clones and leaves some out. The repertoire holds about 81,000 clones, with over 75% as singletons. Comment on this clone: Its specificity is not known.

This specimen consisted of peripheral blood, obtained 28 days after the second AZD1222 dose. The TCR sequence derives from an adult who received the AZD1222 COVID-19 vaccine. The chain has TRBV6-2 or TRBV6-3 and TRBJ1-1, with D maybe TRBD1 (5 bases). CDR3 region: CASSYPQGTLTEAFF. CDR3 DNA: TGTGCCAGCAGTTATCCCCAGGGAACGCTAACTGAAGCTTTCTTT.